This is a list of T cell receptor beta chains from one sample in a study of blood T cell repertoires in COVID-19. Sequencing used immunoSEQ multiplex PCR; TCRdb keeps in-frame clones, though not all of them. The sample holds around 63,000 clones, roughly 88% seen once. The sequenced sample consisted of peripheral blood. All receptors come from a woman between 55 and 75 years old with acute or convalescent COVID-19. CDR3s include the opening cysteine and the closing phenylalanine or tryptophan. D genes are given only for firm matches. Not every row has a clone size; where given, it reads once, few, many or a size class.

cdr3_aa: CASSLALGGSIYEQFF; cdr3_nt: TGTGCCAGCAGCTTAGCCCTGGGCGGGAGTATCTATGAGCAGTTCTTC; d_call: TRBD2; j_call: TRBJ2-1; v_call: TRBV7-2; clone_size: NA
cdr3_aa: CASSVGGTQYF; cdr3_nt: TGTGCCAGCAGTGTAGGGGGGACCCAGTACTTC; d_call: NA; j_call: TRBJ2-5; v_call: TRBV25-1; clone_size: NA
cdr3_aa: CASGPDNQPQHF; cdr3_nt: TGCGCCAGCGGGCCAGACAATCAGCCCCAGCATTTT; d_call: NA; j_call: TRBJ1-5; v_call: TRBV10-1; clone_size: NA
cdr3_aa: CASSQGGGYTF; cdr3_nt: TGTGCCAGCAGCCAGGGGGGCGGCTACACCTTC; d_call: TRBD1; j_call: TRBJ1-2; v_call: TRBV7-9; clone_size: NA
cdr3_aa: CASSLDRGPTEAFF; cdr3_nt: TGTGCCAGCAGCTTGGACAGGGGGCCCACTGAAGCTTTCTTT; d_call: TRBD1; j_call: TRBJ1-1; v_call: TRBV7-9; clone_size: NA
cdr3_aa: CASSPSGGLPETQYF; cdr3_nt: TGTGCCAGCAGCCCCAGCGGGGGGCTCCCAGAGACCCAGTACTTC; d_call: TRBD2; j_call: TRBJ2-5; v_call: TRBV5-4; clone_size: once
cdr3_aa: CASSLTGETEF; cdr3_nt: TGTGCCAGCAGCCTAACGGGCGAGACAGAATTC; d_call: NA; j_call: TRBJ1-2; v_call: TRBV21-1; clone_size: NA
cdr3_aa: CASSLGQGADGYTF; cdr3_nt: TGCGCCAGCAGCCTGGGACAGGGGGCGGATGGCTACACCTTC; d_call: TRBD1; j_call: TRBJ1-2; v_call: TRBV5-1; clone_size: NA
cdr3_aa: CASISSEDSPLHF; cdr3_nt: TGTGCCAGCATCTCCTCCGAGGATTCACCCCTCCACTTT; d_call: NA; j_call: TRBJ1-6; v_call: TRBV2; clone_size: NA
cdr3_aa: CSVGAGGSTGELFF; cdr3_nt: TGCAGCGTTGGGGCTGGCGGGAGCACCGGGGAGCTGTTTTTT; d_call: TRBD2; j_call: TRBJ2-2; v_call: TRBV29-1; clone_size: NA
cdr3_aa: CASSATGEIMPQHF; cdr3_nt: TGTGCCAGCAGCGCGACAGGGGAGATCATGCCCCAGCATTTT; d_call: TRBD1; j_call: TRBJ1-5; v_call: TRBV6-5; clone_size: NA
cdr3_aa: CASQVSGRAIETQYF; cdr3_nt: TGCGCCAGCCAAGTTAGCGGGAGGGCCATAGAGACCCAGTACTTC; d_call: TRBD2; j_call: TRBJ2-5; v_call: TRBV10-2; clone_size: NA
cdr3_aa: CAWSPIGQGGTEAFF; cdr3_nt: TGTGCCTGGAGTCCGATTGGACAGGGGGGCACTGAAGCTTTCTTT; d_call: TRBD1; j_call: TRBJ1-1; v_call: TRBV30; clone_size: NA
cdr3_aa: CASSSGTSDWAETQYF; cdr3_nt: TGCGCCAGCAGCTCCGGGACTAGCGATTGGGCAGAGACCCAGTACTTC; d_call: TRBD2; j_call: TRBJ2-5; v_call: TRBV5-1; clone_size: NA
cdr3_aa: CATSREGRGDYGYTF; cdr3_nt: TGTGCCACCAGCAGAGAGGGGAGGGGTGACTATGGCTACACCTTC; d_call: NA; j_call: TRBJ1-2; v_call: TRBV15; clone_size: NA
cdr3_aa: CASSLRGLAPNEQFF; cdr3_nt: TGTGCCAGCAGCTTGAGGGGACTCGCACCCAATGAGCAGTTCTTC; d_call: NA; j_call: TRBJ2-1; v_call: TRBV5-6; clone_size: NA
cdr3_aa: CASSPPESGEAFF; cdr3_nt: TGTGCCAGCAGTCCACCCGAGAGCGGAGAAGCTTTCTTT; d_call: NA; j_call: TRBJ1-1; v_call: TRBV6-5; clone_size: NA
cdr3_aa: CASSIGPGGSSYNSPLHF; cdr3_nt: TGTGCCAGTAGTATCGGGCCAGGGGGAAGCTCCTATAATTCACCCCTCCACTTT; d_call: TRBD1; j_call: TRBJ1-6; v_call: TRBV19; clone_size: NA
cdr3_aa: CASSLLRGEAFF; cdr3_nt: TGTGCCAGTAGTCTCCTCAGAGGGGAAGCTTTCTTT; d_call: NA; j_call: TRBJ1-1; v_call: TRBV19; clone_size: NA
cdr3_aa: CASSSSLSSPLHF; cdr3_nt: TGTGCCAGCAGCTCAAGCCTAAGTTCACCCCTCCACTTT; d_call: NA; j_call: TRBJ1-6; v_call: TRBV11-3; clone_size: NA
cdr3_aa: CASSQDRQGRDEKLFF; cdr3_nt: TGTGCCAGCAGCCAAGACCGACAGGGGAGGGACGAAAAACTGTTTTTT; d_call: TRBD1; j_call: TRBJ1-4; v_call: TRBV4-2; clone_size: NA
cdr3_aa: CASSREARATEAFF; cdr3_nt: TGTGCCAGCAGTAGGGAGGCCAGGGCGACTGAAGCTTTCTTT; d_call: NA; j_call: TRBJ1-1; v_call: TRBV7-9; clone_size: NA
cdr3_aa: CASSIDRGGDNQPQHF; cdr3_nt: TGTGCCAGTAGTATAGATAGGGGTGGGGACAATCAGCCCCAGCATTTT; d_call: NA; j_call: TRBJ1-5; v_call: TRBV19; clone_size: NA
cdr3_aa: CASSLGGLAGWVMKTQYF; cdr3_nt: TGTGCCAGCAGCTTAGGGGGACTAGCGGGGTGGGTAATGAAGACCCAGTACTTC; d_call: TRBD2; j_call: TRBJ2-5; v_call: TRBV5-6; clone_size: few
cdr3_aa: CAAVDRESNYNGYTF; cdr3_nt: TGTGCCGCCGTCGACAGGGAGAGCAATTATAACGGCTACACCTTC; d_call: TRBD1; j_call: TRBJ1-2; v_call: TRBV10-3; clone_size: NA
cdr3_aa: CASKERGVRTDTQYF; cdr3_nt: TGTGCCAGCAAAGAGCGGGGGGTCCGCACAGATACGCAGTATTTT; d_call: TRBD2; j_call: TRBJ2-3; v_call: TRBV6-5; clone_size: NA
cdr3_aa: CASSPGGWGGLSLRTYTEAFF; cdr3_nt: TGTGCCAGCAGCCCTGGCGGTTGGGGCGGTCTTAGTCTCAGGACGTACACTGAAGCTTTCTTT; d_call: NA; j_call: TRBJ1-1; v_call: TRBV28; clone_size: NA
cdr3_aa: CASSLSGITNYGYTF; cdr3_nt: TGTGCCAGCAGCTTGTCAGGAATCACTAACTATGGCTACACCTTC; d_call: NA; j_call: TRBJ1-2; v_call: TRBV5-6; clone_size: NA
cdr3_aa: CASSSTRQETQYF; cdr3_nt: TGTGCCAGCAGCTCCACACGCCAAGAGACCCAGTACTTC; d_call: NA; j_call: TRBJ2-5; v_call: TRBV7-7; clone_size: NA
cdr3_aa: CASKDRRMNTEAFF; cdr3_nt: TGTGCCAGTAAGGACAGGAGGATGAACACTGAAGCTTTCTTT; d_call: TRBD1; j_call: TRBJ1-1; v_call: TRBV19; clone_size: NA
cdr3_aa: CAWRWDWGQGTGYTF; cdr3_nt: TGTGCCTGGAGGTGGGACTGGGGACAGGGCACCGGCTACACCTTC; d_call: TRBD1; j_call: TRBJ1-2; v_call: TRBV30; clone_size: NA
cdr3_aa: CASSQGTGGYTGELFF; cdr3_nt: TGTGCCAGCAGCCAAGGGACAGGGGGCTATACCGGGGAGCTGTTTTTT; d_call: TRBD1; j_call: TRBJ2-2; v_call: TRBV3-1/TRBV3-2; clone_size: NA
cdr3_aa: CASSLRGNTEAFF; cdr3_nt: TGCGCCAGCAGCTTGCGAGGAAACACTGAAGCTTTCTTT; d_call: NA; j_call: TRBJ1-1; v_call: TRBV5-1; clone_size: few
cdr3_aa: CASSFPARDSSNTGELFF; cdr3_nt: TGTGCCAGCAGCTTCCCCGCGAGGGACAGCTCGAACACCGGGGAGCTGTTTTTT; d_call: TRBD1; j_call: TRBJ2-2; v_call: TRBV11-2; clone_size: NA
cdr3_aa: CASSLATGGNTEAFF; cdr3_nt: TGTGCCAGCAGCTTAGCGACCGGGGGGAACACTGAAGCTTTCTTT; d_call: NA; j_call: TRBJ1-1; v_call: TRBV7-8; clone_size: NA
cdr3_aa: CAWGRGPNEKLFF; cdr3_nt: TGTGCCTGGGGAAGGGGGCCTAATGAAAAACTGTTTTTT; d_call: TRBD1; j_call: TRBJ1-4; v_call: TRBV30; clone_size: NA
cdr3_aa: CASSYGLSNEQFF; cdr3_nt: TGTGCCAGCAGCTACGGACTTTCCAATGAGCAGTTCTTC; d_call: NA; j_call: TRBJ2-1; v_call: TRBV9; clone_size: NA
cdr3_aa: CASSLAGEGLGETQYF; cdr3_nt: TGTGCCAGCAGCTTAGCAGGGGAGGGCCTGGGAGAGACCCAGTACTTC; d_call: TRBD2; j_call: TRBJ2-5; v_call: TRBV7-8; clone_size: NA
cdr3_aa: CASSLSGRQGSGNTIYF; cdr3_nt: TGTGCCAGCAGTTTATCGGGGCGACAGGGCTCTGGAAACACCATATATTTT; d_call: TRBD1; j_call: TRBJ1-3; v_call: TRBV28; clone_size: NA
cdr3_aa: CASRGQALEAFF; cdr3_nt: TGTGCCTCAAGGGGACAGGCCCTCGAGGCTTTCTTT; d_call: TRBD1; j_call: TRBJ1-1; v_call: TRBV28; clone_size: few
cdr3_aa: CATSDSRGAADTQYF; cdr3_nt: TGTGCCACCAGTGATAGCAGGGGAGCGGCAGATACGCAGTATTTT; d_call: NA; j_call: TRBJ2-3; v_call: TRBV24-1; clone_size: NA
cdr3_aa: CASTPTGPYNEQFF; cdr3_nt: TGTGCCAGCACCCCCACAGGACCCTACAATGAGCAGTTCTTC; d_call: NA; j_call: TRBJ2-1; v_call: TRBV6-5; clone_size: NA
cdr3_aa: CAIRDDRGLAGANVLTF; cdr3_nt: TGTGCCATCAGAGACGACAGGGGACTGGCTGGGGCCAACGTCCTGACTTTC; d_call: TRBD1; j_call: TRBJ2-6; v_call: TRBV10-3; clone_size: NA
cdr3_aa: CASSYDPNRAGYTF; cdr3_nt: TGTGCCAGCAGTTACGACCCGAACAGGGCGGGCTACACCTTC; d_call: NA; j_call: TRBJ1-2; v_call: TRBV6-5; clone_size: NA
cdr3_aa: CASSQLSGRTDTQYF; cdr3_nt: TGTGCCAGCAGCCAACTAAGCGGGAGAACAGATACGCAGTATTTT; d_call: TRBD2; j_call: TRBJ2-3; v_call: TRBV7-2; clone_size: NA
cdr3_aa: CASSPTPDRGGAEAFF; cdr3_nt: TGTGCCAGCAGCCCTACCCCCGACAGGGGAGGAGCTGAAGCTTTCTTT; d_call: TRBD1; j_call: TRBJ1-1; v_call: TRBV5-4; clone_size: NA
cdr3_aa: CASSQAMGRGAVSSYNEQFF; cdr3_nt: TGTGCCAGCAGCCAAGCTATGGGCAGGGGCGCCGTCAGCTCCTACAATGAGCAGTTCTTC; d_call: NA; j_call: TRBJ2-1; v_call: TRBV3-1/TRBV3-2; clone_size: NA
cdr3_aa: CASSSGHSEAFF; cdr3_nt: TGTGCCAGCAGTTCGGGACATAGTGAAGCTTTCTTT; d_call: NA; j_call: TRBJ1-1; v_call: TRBV28; clone_size: NA
cdr3_aa: CAISDPGTLTDTQYF; cdr3_nt: TGTGCCATCAGTGACCCGGGAACCCTCACAGATACGCAGTATTTT; d_call: NA; j_call: TRBJ2-3; v_call: TRBV10-3; clone_size: NA
cdr3_aa: CASSDYRGSTDTQYF; cdr3_nt: TGCGCCAGCAGTGATTACAGGGGATCCACAGATACGCAGTATTTT; d_call: TRBD1; j_call: TRBJ2-3; v_call: TRBV10-1; clone_size: NA
cdr3_aa: CASSPSGTTQPADTQYF; cdr3_nt: TGCGCCAGCAGCCCCTCCGGGACAACCCAGCCAGCAGATACGCAGTATTTT; d_call: NA; j_call: TRBJ2-3; v_call: TRBV5-1; clone_size: NA